This is a list of T cell receptor beta chains from one sample in a study of blood T cell repertoires in COVID-19. TCRdb's table, derived via immunoSEQ multiplex PCR, lists solely in-frame clones and lacks some. The sample holds fewer than 300,000 clones; over 70% are singletons and the top ten take about 9.1%. Material for sequencing was peripheral blood. These receptors all stem from a human donor in a cohort sampled during active COVID-19. CDR3s include the opening cysteine and the closing phenylalanine or tryptophan. Each record gives: V gene, D gene, J gene, CDR3 protein. D genes are given only for firm matches.

>TRBV9|NA|TRBJ2-1
CASSSGVAGGHEQFF
>TRBV6-5|TRBD2|TRBJ2-7
CASSSGRWSYEQYF
>TRBV2|NA|TRBJ1-3
CASSVYSGNTIYF
>TRBV5-1|TRBD1|TRBJ2-1
CASSENTGDNEQFF
>TRBV2|TRBD1|TRBJ2-3
CASSEIGDRVEYF
>TRBV6-5|NA|TRBJ1-3
CASSYLPTAGNTIYF
>TRBV4-3|NA|TRBJ1-6
CASSQLTGLGISPLHF
>TRBV5-1|TRBD1|TRBJ1-2
CASSPGQGRNYGYTF
>TRBV4-2|TRBD2|TRBJ2-3
CASSQDPGGIADTQYF
>TRBV5-1|NA|TRBJ2-5
CASSWGRRFETQYF
>TRBV9|NA|TRBJ1-6
CASSVSRLQGGSPLHF
>TRBV19|TRBD1|TRBJ1-1
CASIGTGGTRNTEAFF
>TRBV11-1|TRBD1|TRBJ2-7
CASSPQGAYSSYEQYF
>TRBV19|NA|TRBJ1-5
CASSLVGSNQPQHF
>TRBV15|NA|TRBJ1-4
CATSREGQGLIGRMMEKLFF
>TRBV7-9|NA|TRBJ2-3
CASSFSVSTDTQYF
>TRBV7-8|NA|TRBJ2-7
CASNGGGAPSYEQYF
>TRBV13|TRBD1|TRBJ1-3
CASSLGPGGQGVAGNTIYF
>TRBV6-2/TRBV6-3|TRBD1|TRBJ2-7
CASSYPTLGQTTYEQYF
>TRBV19|TRBD1|TRBJ2-3
CASNHPRLDRGLHTQYF
>TRBV4-2|TRBD1|TRBJ2-5
CASTGTAQETQYF
>TRBV28|NA|TRBJ1-1
CASTGRVGGHVPRGPNTEAFF
>TRBV15|TRBD1|TRBJ2-7
CATSRGGTGAFEQYF
>TRBV25-1|NA|TRBJ2-7
CASRAGNDYEQYF
>TRBV5-4|NA|TRBJ1-3
CASSFFGNTIYF
>TRBV2|TRBD1|TRBJ1-3
CASRPSDRIGNTIYF
>TRBV12-3/TRBV12-4|TRBD1|TRBJ2-7
CASSHGQGYEQYF
>TRBV18|TRBD1|TRBJ1-4
CASSRTSVPNRGMIRDEKLFF
>TRBV28|NA|TRBJ1-5
CASSQIDQPQHF
>TRBV5-4|NA|TRBJ1-4
CASSLRTDNEKLFF
>TRBV6-5|TRBD1|TRBJ1-5
CASNSIRDRNQPQHF
>TRBV6-5|NA|TRBJ2-2
CASSTGTTNTGELFF
>TRBV5-1|TRBD1|TRBJ1-1
CASSTGQGTDEAFF
>TRBV24-1|TRBD1|TRBJ1-2
CATSPGGNYGYTF
>TRBV18|NA|TRBJ2-7
CASSPSFWSSYEQYF
>TRBV5-4|TRBD1|TRBJ2-7
CASSPGQGRREQYF
>TRBV11-2|TRBD2|TRBJ2-2
CASSPLLAPNTGELFF
>TRBV7-9|NA|TRBJ2-1
CASSLSAGGTGEQFF
>TRBV19|TRBD2|TRBJ2-2
CASSLPTSGSNGELFF
>TRBV4-1|TRBD1|TRBJ1-2
CASSRLQGSYGYTF
>TRBV19|NA|TRBJ1-2
CASSIAAGSYGYTF
>TRBV6-1|NA|TRBJ2-7
CASSEGGLRVQYF
>TRBV28|NA|TRBJ1-2
CASSLSNYGYTF
>TRBV15|NA|TRBJ1-5
CATSRKGGQPQHF
>TRBV14|TRBD2|TRBJ2-3
CASSQVVLASGTDTQYF
>TRBV9|NA|TRBJ1-3
CASSAGVRGNTIYF
>TRBV5-1|NA|TRBJ2-5
CASSSSGAATQYF
>TRBV15|TRBD2|TRBJ2-5
CATSRGTSGSQETQYF
>TRBV5-1|NA|TRBJ2-1
CASSLERQVNEQFF
>TRBV5-5|TRBD2|TRBJ2-3
CASSLVFTSGGASTDTQYF
>TRBV5-1|NA|TRBJ1-2
CASTPDTGGNYGYTF
>TRBV4-1|NA|TRBJ2-3
CASSQDVYASTDTQYF
>TRBV7-2|NA|TRBJ2-2
CASSFYPGQNTGELFF
>TRBV3-1/TRBV3-2|TRBD1|TRBJ1-1
CASSPRGRGEAFF